This T cell receptor beta chain emerged from a study of beta chain features in type 1 diabetes. Study in general: Over all samples combined, fewer than 140,000,000 sorted cells were examined.

The study, taken as a whole, reports: The study left unresolved whether HLA type influences TCRB rearrangement.

Reverse transcription of all isolated RNA meant that expressed TCRB transcripts were sequenced. The protocol was immunoSEQ multiplex PCR, while the TCRdb copy is restricted to in-frame clones and leaves out a portion. The sample lists 900,000 or so clones, around a sixth occurring once. This clone has only one observation. Its matching antigen is unknown. This receptor was obtained from a woman between 18 and 29 years old in good health. Sequencing was done on a sample of naive CD4+ T cells from blood.

The CDR3 nucleotides read TGTGCCAGCCGAACAGGGAACTCTGGAAACACCATATATTTT. It translates to CASRTGNSGNTIYF. This chain joins TRBV6-5 and TRBJ1-3; the D gene is possibly TRBD1 (6 bases). The germline gives CDR1 MNHEY, CDR2 SVGAGI. The CDR3 totals 14 residues. The germline V and J ends were trimmed by 8 bases and 0 bases, with 11 bases remaining between them.